The next 9 T cell receptor beta chains were all read from a single sample in a study of a mutant IDH1 vaccine in newly diagnosed glioma. Time point described: week 11, during vaccination. The vaccine gave 300 ug of a 20-mer mutant IDH1 peptide subcutaneously per dose. Their antigen targets remain unknown. Clones were read by immunoSEQ multiplex PCR, and TCRdb kept only the in-frame ones, dropping some. The data hold about 130,000 clones, with around three quarters observed a single time. This material consisted of PBMCs, taken from a glioma patient whose treatment included an IDH1 peptide vaccine. The receptors stem from a man aged 35 to 55 with glioma.

The chain uses TRBV6-5 and TRBJ2-7; D is perhaps TRBD2 (6 bases). The germline CDR1 and CDR2 sequences are MNHEY and SVGAGI. The CDR3 has 14 residues. V shed 6 bases and J shed 0 bases, with 12 bases lying between them. The CDR3 here is CASSPRDFSYEQYF. CDR3 in DNA: TGTGCCAGCAGCCCCCGGGACTTCTCCTACGAGCAGTACTTC.

The V gene is TRBV20-1, the J gene TRBJ1-2; D remains unclear. Germline loops: CDR1 DFQATT, CDR2 SNEGSKA (reference sequence). This CDR3 comprises 9 residues. V lost 6 bases and J lost 8, with 7 bases in between. This CDR3 is CSASKGYTF. In nucleotides, the CDR3 is TGCAGTGCAAGCAAGGGCTACACCTTC.

This clone was counted only a few times. The rearrangement uses TRBV19 and TRBJ1-2; D gene uncertain. This CDR3 region has 15 residues. Germline CDR1 reads LNHDA; CDR2 reads SQIVND (reference sequence). The V and J ends lost 5 bases and 2 bases respectively, with 15 bases between them. CDR3 DNA: TGTGCCAGTAGTTCAATGGCGCTGATCAACTATGGCTACACCTTC. Translated, it gives CASSSMALINYGYTF.

V and J are TRBV7-2 and TRBJ2-5, with D maybe TRBD2 (6 bases). Germline CDR1 reads SGHTA; CDR2 reads FQGNSA. Trimming pared 2 bases from V and 7 bases from J, leaving 17 bases between. The CDR3 is 15 amino acids. In DNA form, the CDR3 reads TGTGCCAGCAGCTTACTGGGCAGGGAGGTCGGGACCCAGTACTTC. It codes for CASSLLGREVGTQYF.

This chain connects TRBV19 to TRBJ2-3; the D gene is possibly TRBD1 (8 bases). Germline values: CDR1 LNHDA, CDR2 SQIVND (reference sequence). CDR3 length: 17 amino acids. V was trimmed by 6 bases and J by 1 base, leaving 20 bases between them. The CDR3 coding sequence is TGTGCCAGTAGGAGGACAGGGAGGGTATCTGGCACAGATACGCAGTATTTT. This sequence encodes CASRRTGRVSGTDTQYF.

The rearrangement joins TRBV7-2 to TRBJ2-7; 9 bases map to TRBD2. Looked up from germline, CDR1 is SGHTA and CDR2 is FQGNSA. Losses at the gene ends were 5 bases for V and 1 base for J; bases not matched to a gene: 6. This CDR3 is 15 amino acids long. CDR3 in amino acids: CASSTRLAESYEQYF. The CDR3 nucleotides are TGTGCCAGCAGCACCCGACTAGCGGAATCCTACGAGCAGTACTTC.

The J gene is TRBJ2-3, the V gene TRBV5-6; tentative D call: TRBD2 (6 bases). Trimming took off 1 base at V and 6 bases at J, with 12 bases between the two ends. CDR3 size: 14 residues. In germline, CDR1 is SGHDT, CDR2 YYEEEE. The CDR3: CASSLTGGVDTQYF. In nucleotides, the CDR3 is TGTGCCAGCAGCTTGACGGGCGGGGTTGATACGCAGTATTTT.

This chain uses TRBV5-5 with TRBJ2-1; D could derive from TRBD1 or TRBD2 (7 bases each). The CDR3 has 17 residues. Germline CDR1 reads SGHKS; CDR2 reads YYEKEE (reference sequence). The germline V and J ends were trimmed by 4 bases and 6 bases, with 23 bases remaining between them. CDR3 sequence (DNA): TGTGCCAGCAGCGTCATCCAGGGGGAGGGTCTACTCAATGAGCAGTTCTTC. Translation: CASSVIQGEGLLNEQFF.

The rearrangement joins TRBV29-1 to TRBJ2-2, with D possibly matching TRBD2 (5 bases). CDR1 is SQVTM and CDR2 is ANQGSEA in the germline V gene. The V end lost 0 bases, the J end lost 4 bases, and 15 bases lay between the germline ends. The CDR3 runs to 16 residues. CDR3 coding DNA: TGCAGCGTTGAAGATCGTGGAGGTCCGGGCACCGGGGAGCTGTTTTTT. As protein: CSVEDRGGPGTGELFF.